This T cell receptor (beta chain) was identified during a study of technical replicates of blood from a few donors. The assay was immunoSEQ multiplex PCR, and TCRdb's table has in-frame clones only and misses some. In the table there are tens of thousands of clones, roughly 95% of which are singletons. With 6 bases clipped from V and 0 bases from J, the junction kept 5 bases outside the gene matches. Germline CDR1 is SEHNR and CDR2 is FQNEAQ (reference sequence). The length of the CDR3 is 14 residues. The sequenced material came from T cells isolated from PBMCs. The rearrangement links TRBV7-9 to TRBJ2-7, with TRBD1 identical over 7 bases. The origin of this receptor is a human donor in good health. The CDR3 bases are TGTGCCAGCAGTCACCGGGACAGCTCCTACGAGCAGTACTTC. Protein product: CASSHRDSSYEQYF.